Shown below are 15 T cell receptor beta chains from a single sample sequenced in a study of beta chain features in type 1 diabetes. Study-wide results and limits: There was a moderate but significant shortening of TCRB CDR3s in all four CD4+ subsets of Type 1 diabetes patients.

Since all of the isolated RNA was reverse transcribed, expressed TCRB transcripts were what got sequenced. Sequencing was performed with immunoSEQ multiplex PCR; in TCRdb, only in-frame clones are kept and a portion is missing. The sample includes roughly 730,000 clones, 10% to 15% of them seen just once. Their antigens remain unidentified. Sequencing used naive CD4+ T cells from blood. Receptor source: a man aged 18 to 30 with type 1 diabetes.

The chain uses TRBV20-1 and TRBJ1-1; D is possibly TRBD1 (5 bases). Germline V gene lookup returns CDR1 DFQATT and CDR2 SNEGSKA (reference sequence). The CDR3 spans 11 residues. The CDR3 spells CRVGTNTEAFF. CDR3 coding DNA: TGCAGGGTGGGGACGAACACTGAAGCTTTCTTT.

This clone occurred a few times. The chain has TRBV2 and TRBJ2-5, with D possibly TRBD2 on 6 matching bases. The CDR3 has 14 amino acids. Trimming removed 8 bases from V and 1 base from J, with 14 bases in between. Germline V CDR1 and CDR2: SNHLY, FYNNEI. CDR3: CASGGFGTQETQYF. In DNA, the CDR3 is TGTGCCAGCGGAGGGTTCGGGACCCAAGAGACCCAGTACTTC.

The chain has TRBV10-2 and TRBJ1-1; weak D call: TRBD1 (5 bases). Trimming cost V 4 bases and J 1 base, with 13 bases left between them. CDR1 is WSHSY, CDR2 SAAADI, per germline. The CDR3 consists of 15 residues. CDR3 amino acids: CASSAVGRQNTEAFF. The CDR3 bases are TGCGCCAGCAGTGCTGTGGGACGGCAGAACACTGAAGCTTTCTTT.

The chain carries TRBV9 and TRBJ2-7, with 12 bases that match TRBD2. V was clipped by 4 bases and J by 5 bases; unmatched bases: 7. Germline values: CDR1 SGDLS, CDR2 YYNGEE. This CDR3 spans 15 amino acids. The CDR3 coding sequence is TGTGCCAGCAGCTTAGGACTAGCGGGGAAGGACGAGCAGTACTTC. Amino acid sequence: CASSLGLAGKDEQYF.

V gene TRBV5-1 combines with J gene TRBJ2-7; D is perhaps TRBD1 (6 bases). There are 13 residues in the CDR3. Trimming shortened V by 2 bases and J by 5 bases, and 11 bases separated the two germline ends. CDR1 SGHRS and CDR2 YFSETQ come from the germline V gene. As DNA, the CDR3 is TGCGCCAGCAGCTTTACAGGGACCCACGAGCAGTACTTC. Amino acids: CASSFTGTHEQYF.

This chain connects TRBV7-2 to TRBJ2-7, with 9 bases matching TRBD2. The germline gives CDR1 SGHTA, CDR2 FQGNSA. Trimming took 5 bases from V and 5 from J; bases not matched to a gene: 13. The CDR3 loop spans 16 amino acids. The CDR3 loop is CASSRPGLAGRDEQYF. The CDR3 DNA is TGTGCCAGCAGCCGGCCGGGACTAGCAGGAAGAGACGAGCAGTACTTC.

This clone was picked up a small number of times. This chain joins TRBV2 and TRBJ1-3, with D unresolved. Per germline, CDR1 SNHLY and CDR2 FYNNEI. V lost 2 bases and J 3 bases, leaving 14 bases between the germline ends. There are 16 residues in the CDR3. The CDR3 is CASSERRETDGNTIYF. The CDR3 DNA is TGTGCCAGCAGTGAAAGACGAGAGACGGATGGAAACACCATATATTTT. Combining the CDR3 with reference TRBV2 and TRBJ1-3 gives the whole variable domain EPEVTQTPSHQVTQMGQEVILRCVPISNHLYFYWYRQILGQKVEFLVSFYNNEISEKSEIFDDQFSVERPDGSNFTLKIRSTKLEDSAMYFCASSERRETDGNTIYFGEGSWLTVV.

This clone has more than one count but fewer than ten. The gene calls are TRBV30 and TRBJ2-3; D may be TRBD1 (5 bases). Trimming cost V 2 bases and J 2 bases, with 8 bases left between them. This CDR3 comprises 13 residues. The germline V gene encodes CDR1 GTSNPN and CDR2 SVGIG (reference sequence). In DNA form, the CDR3 reads TGTGCCTGGAGTTTAGGGGACACAGATACGCAGTATTTT. This codes for CAWSLGDTDTQYF.

In its sample, this clone was seen a few times. V and J are TRBV29-1 and TRBJ2-2; D is undetermined. In germline, CDR1 is SQVTM, CDR2 ANQGSEA. V was pared by 0 bases and J by 1 base, with 6 bases between. The CDR3 extends over 14 amino acids. The CDR3 loop is CSVEEQLNTGELFF. CDR3 bases: TGCAGCGTTGAAGAACAGCTGAACACCGGGGAGCTGTTTTTT.

The genes are TRBV21-1 and TRBJ2-1. TRBV21-1 is a listed pseudogene. This CDR3 region has 13 residues. The CDR3 is CASGSRGPNEQFF. The CDR3 region has the DNA TGTGCCAGCGGGTCTCGCGGACCTAATGAGCAGTTCTTC.

This clone was found a few times. The V and J genes are TRBV4-1 and TRBJ1-5, with unresolved D. Trimming took 0 bases from V and 3 from J, leaving 9 bases between them. Looked up from germline, CDR1 is MGHRA and CDR2 is YSYEKL. The CDR3 is 15 residues long. CDR3 region: CASSQDGQPNQPQHF. CDR3 coding DNA: TGCGCCAGCAGCCAAGATGGGCAGCCCAATCAGCCCCAGCATTTT.

In DNA, the CDR3 is TGCGCCAGCAGCCAAACCGGGACTAGCGGGGACAAAAACATTCAGTACTTC. Translation: CASSQTGTSGDKNIQYF. The V gene is TRBV4-1, the J gene TRBJ2-4; TRBD2 agrees at 13 bases. Trimming took 2 bases from V and 3 from J; bases not matched to a gene: 4. Germline CDR1 is MGHRA and CDR2 is YSYEKL. This CDR3 is 17 amino acids long.

This clone came up a few times. The chain combines TRBV6-1 with TRBJ2-3, with 7 bases identical to TRBD1. CDR1 MNHNS and CDR2 SASEGT come from the germline V gene. V lost 1 base and J lost 4; bases outside the gene matches: 2. CDR3 length: 14 amino acids. Here the CDR3 reads CASSEGGGSDTQYF. The CDR3 coding sequence is TGTGCCAGCAGTGAAGGAGGGGGCTCAGATACGCAGTATTTT.

The chain has TRBV7-2 and TRBJ1-3; the D is unclear. The CDR3 totals 16 residues. Germline assignment: CDR1 SGHTA and CDR2 FQGNSA. Trimming stripped 0 bases from V and 1 base from J, with 10 bases between. CDR3 nucleotides: TGTGCCAGCAGCTTAGCCGGCGAGCTTTCTGGAAACACCATATATTTT. It specifies CASSLAGELSGNTIYF.

This chain connects TRBV6-1 to TRBJ2-7, with D uncertain. This CDR3 region has 11 residues. The ends were cut back, 2 bases at V and 9 bases at J, with 8 bases in the middle. Germline assignment: CDR1 MNHNS and CDR2 SASEGT. The CDR3 is CASSERHGQYF. The DNA of the CDR3 is TGTGCCAGCAGTGAAAGGCATGGGCAGTACTTC.